These T cell receptor beta chains were read from a single sample in a study of blood T cell repertoires in COVID-19. Profiled with immunoSEQ multiplex PCR; TCRdb holds only in-frame clones, not every one. The sample records approximately 150,000 clones, roughly 86% being singletons. The sample was peripheral blood. These receptors all stem from a human donor with acute or convalescent COVID-19. The donor label of this sample is uncertain. Both conserved end residues are part of each CDR3. A D gene is named only where the DNA matches it firmly. Clone size appears in some rows only: once, few, many, or a class for an expanded clone.

CDR3 DNA,CDR3 protein,V gene,D gene,J gene,clone size
TGTGCCAGCAGCCGCCCGGGGCCAACGAGGGGAGGGGGGACCCAGTACTTC,CASSRPGPTRGGGTQYF,TRBV7-6,-,TRBJ2-5,-
TGTGCCATCAGTGGGGGACAGGGGTTGGGAGAGACCCAGTACTTC,CAISGGQGLGETQYF,TRBV10-3,TRBD1,TRBJ2-5,-
TGCGCCAGCAGCTTGGCGGAGAATTCACCCCTCCACTTT,CASSLAENSPLHF,TRBV5-1,-,TRBJ1-6,few
TGTGCCAGCAGACTGACAGGTTACAATGAGCAGTTCTTC,CASRLTGYNEQFF,TRBV6-5,-,TRBJ2-1,-
TGTGCCAGCAGCTTTCGGGGCGGGCCGGGGGACACTGAAGCTTTCTTT,CASSFRGGPGDTEAFF,TRBV5-8,-,TRBJ1-1,-
TGTGCCAGCAGTTCGCGAAACGAGCAGTACTTC,CASSSRNEQYF,TRBV27,-,TRBJ2-7,-
TGTGCCATCAGGTCGGAGGGGGGGGTCAATGAGCAGTTCTTC,CAIRSEGGVNEQFF,TRBV10-3,-,TRBJ2-1,-
TGTGCCAGCAGCCCCCGGGACTCTTACTCTGGAAACACCATATATTTT,CASSPRDSYSGNTIYF,TRBV7-9,-,TRBJ1-3,-
TGTGCCTGGAGAGGCCAGCCGGGTGAAAAACTGTTTTTT,CAWRGQPGEKLFF,TRBV30,-,TRBJ1-4,once
TGTGCCAGCAGTGAAGCGGGACAGATCAACACTGAAGCTTTCTTT,CASSEAGQINTEAFF,TRBV2,TRBD1,TRBJ1-1,-
TGCGCCAGCAGCCAAGTGCGGGGGGGCACCAAGAATGAGCAGTTCTTC,CASSQVRGGTKNEQFF,TRBV4-1,TRBD2,TRBJ2-1,-
TGCGCCAGCAGCTTGGATATGTGGGCCACTGAAGCTTTCTTT,CASSLDMWATEAFF,TRBV5-1,-,TRBJ1-1,-
TGTGCCAGCAGCCTCGGGATGAGGGAGAACACTGAAGCTTTCTTT,CASSLGMRENTEAFF,TRBV3-1/TRBV3-2,-,TRBJ1-1,-
TGCAGTGCTATCAGACAAGAGACCCAGTACTTC,CSAIRQETQYF,TRBV20-1,-,TRBJ2-5,few
TGTGCCAGCAGCGGTCTAGGGAGGTCGGATGGCTACACCTTC,CASSGLGRSDGYTF,TRBV7-9,-,TRBJ1-2,many
TGTGCCAGCAGCTTAAACAGGGGGCCCTACGAGCAGTACTTC,CASSLNRGPYEQYF,TRBV7-2,TRBD1,TRBJ2-7,once
TGTGCCAGCAGTTACTCAGGGGTTTCTAACTATGGCTACACCTTC,CASSYSGVSNYGYTF,TRBV6-5,-,TRBJ1-2,-
TGTGCCAGCAGGGGACACCAGAACACTGAAGCTTTCTTT,CASRGHQNTEAFF,TRBV6-5,-,TRBJ1-1,-
TGCAGCGTTGAGCCGGGAGCGGACACTGAAGCTTTCTTT,CSVEPGADTEAFF,TRBV29-1,-,TRBJ1-1,-
TGTGCCAGCAGACCGGGACAGCTCACCGGGGAGCTGTTTTTT,CASRPGQLTGELFF,TRBV6-4,TRBD1,TRBJ2-2,-
-,CASSLFWRGKGYTF,TRBV27,-,TRBJ1-2,-
TGTGCCAGTAGTTTCGCGGGGGGGCCCGACGAGCAGTACTTC,CASSFAGGPDEQYF,TRBV19,TRBD2,TRBJ2-7,-
TGTGCCAGCAGCTTAGCGGCCGGGACAGGGGGCAGCAATCAGCCCCAGCATTTT,CASSLAAGTGGSNQPQHF,TRBV7-9,TRBD1,TRBJ1-5,-
TGTGCCTGGAGTGTACAAGGGGTGGATACGCAGTATTTT,CAWSVQGVDTQYF,TRBV30,-,TRBJ2-3,-
TGTGCCAGCAAGTGGGGACTAGCGGGGAACAATGAGCAGTTCTTC,CASKWGLAGNNEQFF,TRBV2,TRBD2,TRBJ2-1,-
TGTGCCAGCAGCTTGCGGGGGGGCATTCACACAGATACGCAGTATTTT,CASSLRGGIHTDTQYF,TRBV5-5,TRBD2,TRBJ2-3,-
TGCGCCAGCAGCCAAGATCCGAGGGGGAGAGGCTACACCTTC,CASSQDPRGRGYTF,TRBV4-1,-,TRBJ1-2,-
TGTGCCAGCAGCCTCACCCGACAGGAAGCTTTCTTT,CASSLTRQEAFF,TRBV7-8,-,TRBJ1-1,-
TGTGCCAGCAGCGTACAAGGGAGCAGGGGAAACACCATATATTTT,CASSVQGSRGNTIYF,TRBV9,-,TRBJ1-3,-
TGCAGCGTTGGGGGTGACTGGGCAGGGGATAACACTGAAGCTTTCTTT,CSVGGDWAGDNTEAFF,TRBV29-1,-,TRBJ1-1,-
TGTGCCAGCAGTGAAGGAAGGGCAGGGGATAACACCATATATTTT,CASSEGRAGDNTIYF,TRBV6-1,-,TRBJ1-3,few
TGCGCCAGCAGCGAACCGGGACTAGCGGGTGAGCAGTACTTC,CASSEPGLAGEQYF,TRBV5-1,TRBD2,TRBJ2-7,-
TGTGCCTGGCTTTGGGGACTTGGAAACACCATATATTTT,CAWLWGLGNTIYF,TRBV30,-,TRBJ1-3,-
TGTGCCAGCAGCGAAGACTGGGTTACAACTAATGAAAAACTGTTTTTT,CASSEDWVTTNEKLFF,TRBV7-2,-,TRBJ1-4,-
TGTGCCAGTAGTATCGACAGCGCGGGAAATTCACCCCTCCACTTT,CASSIDSAGNSPLHF,TRBV19,-,TRBJ1-6,few
TGCAGCGTTGAAGGAGAAAGGGGGTCGGACACTGAAGCTTTCTTT,CSVEGERGSDTEAFF,TRBV29-1,-,TRBJ1-1,few
TGTGCCAGCAGCCTAGGACTAGCGGGGGGCCCGAAAGACTCCTACGAGCAGTACTTC,CASSLGLAGGPKDSYEQYF,TRBV21-1,-,TRBJ2-7,-
TGTGCCAGTAGTATTACTGGCAGGGGGCTTCAGCCCCAGCATTTT,CASSITGRGLQPQHF,TRBV19,TRBD1,TRBJ1-5,-
TGCGCCAGCAGCTTGGGACGGACAGGAAACAATGAGCAGTTCTTC,CASSLGRTGNNEQFF,TRBV5-1,TRBD1,TRBJ2-1,-
TGTGCCAGCAGCCAAGAGTACAGGGCGTATGGCTACACCTTC,CASSQEYRAYGYTF,TRBV3-1/TRBV3-2,-,TRBJ1-2,-
TGTGCCAGCTCCAACATGGGGCGGCAAGAGACCCAGTACTTC,CASSNMGRQETQYF,TRBV5-4,-,TRBJ2-5,-
TGTGCCAGCAGTGAAACCCCCGGGACAGGGGGCATCTATGGCTACACCTTC,CASSETPGTGGIYGYTF,TRBV6-1,TRBD1,TRBJ1-2,-
TGTGCCAGCAGTCGGGGTGGGACAGGGGGCACTGAAGCTTTCTTT,CASSRGGTGGTEAFF,TRBV25-1,TRBD1,TRBJ1-1,-
TGTGCCAGCAGTCTCACAGTTTCCCAGGGGCGCGACTATGGCTACACCTTC,CASSLTVSQGRDYGYTF,TRBV7-2,-,TRBJ1-2,-
TGTGCCAGCAAAGAGACAGTGGCTGGAAACACCATATATTTT,CASKETVAGNTIYF,TRBV2,-,TRBJ1-3,-
TGTGCCAGCAGACAGGACTCTGGAAACACCATATATTTT,CASRQDSGNTIYF,TRBV2,-,TRBJ1-3,-
TGTGCCAGCAGCTCCCATCCCGGGACAGGGGACAATGAGCAGTTCTTC,CASSSHPGTGDNEQFF,TRBV5-8,TRBD1,TRBJ2-1,-